This T cell receptor (beta chain) was sequenced for a study of T cell clonotyping in hematopoietic cell transplantation. Study-level findings and limits: Few recipient clonotypes overlapped donors; over 95% were de novo at given depth. CD4 and CD8 repertoire contributions could not be separated without sorting. Pathologically expanded recipient clonotypes increased progressively from day 30 to day 180 as diversity fell.

Notes on this clone: What it binds is unknown.

Recipients were bled about 28 days pretransplant and at posttransplant days 30, 100, 180. The CDR3 consists of 16 residues. V shed 9 bases and J shed 3 bases, with 21 bases lying between them. From germline, CDR1 is SGHNT and CDR2 YYREEE (reference sequence). Some clones are missing from TCRdb's copy, which holds only in-frame ones; the method was immunoSEQ multiplex PCR. Among under 7,500 clones listed, approximately 88% were seen once. The material was peripheral blood mononuclear cells, obtained 100 days after allogeneic stem cell transplant. This TCR was recovered from a male patient in his thirties or forties who had an allogeneic stem cell transplant from an unrelated donor, so the T cells may come from the graft donor. Some clones in this sample may be carry-over from other donors' samples. This chain uses TRBV5-4 with TRBJ2-2; TRBD1 might be the D (5 bases). The CDR3 loop reads CATSNRQSDHTGELFF. In DNA, the CDR3 is TGTGCCACTTCGAATAGACAGAGCGATCACACCGGGGAGCTGTTTTTT. Full variable domain (remainder filled in from reference TRBV5-4 and TRBJ2-2): ETGVTQSPTHLIKTRGQQVTLRCSSQSGHNTVSWYQQALGQGPQFIFQYYREEENGRGNFPPRFSGLQFPNYSSELNVNALELDDSALYLCATSNRQSDHTGELFFGEGSRLTVL.